Shown below are 30 T cell receptor beta chains from a single sample sequenced in a study of radiotherapy plus CTLA-4 blockade in lung cancer. Produced via immunoSEQ multiplex PCR; TCRdb's table is partial and in-frame only. The sample records 55,000 to 70,000 clones, 70% to 80% being singletons. The specimen was peripheral blood, collected from a patient treated with radiotherapy plus ipilimumab. The receptors derive from a human donor with non-small cell lung cancer who had a complete response to radiotherapy plus ipilimumab.

The rearrangement uses TRBV19 and TRBJ2-2, with no clear D. The V gene lost 10 bases and the J gene lost 0 bases, with 12 bases spanning the gap. Per the germline V gene, CDR1 is LNHDA and CDR2 is SQIVND (reference sequence). CDR3 length equals 14 residues. This CDR3 reads CATRERSNTGELFF. CDR3 DNA: TGTGCCACCCGCGAGCGTTCGAACACCGGGGAGCTGTTTTTT.

J is TRBJ1-6 and V is TRBV18; TRBD1 is a possible D gene (5 bases). Trimming stripped 5 bases from V and 5 bases from J, with 10 bases between. In germline, CDR1 is KGHSH, CDR2 LQKENI. The CDR3 is made up of 14 amino acids. CDR3 sequence reads: CASSSRGDNSPLHF. The CDR3 DNA sequence: TGTGCCAGCTCATCTCGGGGGGATAATTCACCCCTCCACTTT.

V is TRBV10-1 and J is TRBJ2-7; D gene unclear. The CDR3 totals 15 residues. Germline CDR1 is WNHNN and CDR2 is SYGVQD (reference sequence). Deletions cut 0 bases from V and 0 bases from J, with 9 bases between. CDR3 sequence: CASSESPGPSYEQYF. The CDR3 nucleotides are TGCGCCAGCAGTGAGTCCCCAGGCCCCTCCTACGAGCAGTACTTC.

The V gene is TRBV5-6, the J gene TRBJ2-1, with 7 bases that match TRBD2. V was pared by 4 bases and J by 5 bases, with 12 bases of the junction left unmatched. Germline V lookup: CDR1 SGHDT, CDR2 YYEEEE. This CDR3 has 16 amino acids. DNA for the CDR3: TGTGCCAGCAGCCCCACCTTCGGGGGAGGGAACAATGAGCAGTTCTTC. Protein sequence: CASSPTFGGGNNEQFF.

The chain couples TRBV18 to TRBJ1-4; 8 positions agree with TRBD1. Per the germline V gene, CDR1 is KGHSH and CDR2 is LQKENI. V was clipped by 2 bases and J by 7 bases; unmatched bases: 6. The CDR3 sequence is 15 residues long. The CDR3 region has the DNA TGTGCCAGCTCACCAGGGCAGGGGGCTGTTGAAAAACTGTTTTTT. Its protein product is CASSPGQGAVEKLFF.

This clone was observed a handful of times. The chain links TRBV30 to TRBJ1-1, with D hard to call. The V and J ends lost 0 bases and 1 base respectively, with 12 bases between them. From germline, CDR1 is GTSNPN and CDR2 SVGIG (reference sequence). The CDR3 length is 15 residues. The CDR3 sequence is CAWSVRRSWNTEAFF. The CDR3 DNA reads TGTGCCTGGAGTGTACGTCGCAGTTGGAACACTGAAGCTTTCTTT.

CDR3 sequence reads: CASSDRLAGGGDTQYF. In DNA form, the CDR3 reads TGTGCCAGCAGCGACCGACTAGCGGGAGGTGGGGATACGCAGTATTTT. The chain uses TRBV7-2 and TRBJ2-3, with TRBD2 matching over 13 bases. This CDR3 spans 16 amino acids. Losses at the gene ends were 5 bases for V and 6 bases for J; bases not matched to a gene: 8. CDR1 is SGHTA, CDR2 FQGNSA, per germline.

The V gene is TRBV6-5, the J gene TRBJ1-5, with 11 bases that match TRBD1. The J segment lost 6 bases and the V segment lost 5 bases, leaving 3 bases of the junction unmatched. Germline V gene data show CDR1 as MNHEY and CDR2 as SVGAGI. This CDR3 is built from 14 residues. Written as DNA, the CDR3 is TGTGCCAGCAGTCAGGACAGGGGGCTTCAGCCCCAGCATTTT. Translation gives CASSQDRGLQPQHF.

CDR3: CASSYLTTSWNEQFF. For the CDR3, the DNA is TGTGCCAGCAGTTACTTGACGACTAGCTGGAATGAGCAGTTCTTC. V and J are TRBV6-5 and TRBJ2-1; TRBD2 matches at 7 bases. The CDR3 spans 15 residues. CDR1 and CDR2 from the germline V gene are MNHEY and SVGAGI. The ends lost 1 base at V and 7 bases at J; junction bases unmatched: 7.

CDR3 bases: TGTGCCAGCAGTGAAGAACAGGGAATGGGCGAGCAGTTCTTC. Translation gives CASSEEQGMGEQFF. The J gene is TRBJ2-1, the V gene TRBV6-1, with a possible D match to TRBD1 (6 bases). Per the germline V gene, CDR1 is MNHNS and CDR2 is SASEGT. This CDR3 comprises 14 residues. Trimming shortened V by 1 base and J by 10 bases, and 14 bases separated the two germline ends.

This clone was seen a single time. V and J are TRBV6-5 and TRBJ1-5; D is unclear. The V gene's germline CDR1 is MNHEY and CDR2 SVGAGI. This CDR3 is built from 12 residues. V was shortened by 4 bases and J by 10 bases, with 11 bases between the two germline ends. The CDR3 reads CASSWAPQPQHF. Written as DNA, the CDR3 is TGTGCCAGCAGTTGGGCCCCCCAACCCCAGCATTTT.

The gene calls are TRBV7-8 and TRBJ2-3; possible D gene TRBD2, 6 bases. V lost 8 bases, J lost 3 bases, and 21 bases lay in between. The germline gives CDR1 SGHVS, CDR2 FQNEAQ. CDR3 size: 16 residues. In nucleotides, the CDR3 is TGTGCCAGCGTCCGGAGGAGGGTGGCAGGGACAGATACGCAGTATTTT. This translates into CASVRRRVAGTDTQYF.

This clone was found once. The rearrangement uses TRBV6-6 and TRBJ1-5; D not resolved. V was clipped by 7 bases and J by 0 bases, with 13 bases between them. CDR3 length: 15 residues. The germline V gene encodes CDR1 MNHNY and CDR2 SVGAGI (reference sequence). The CDR3 protein is CASMNSLDSNQPQHF. The DNA for the CDR3 is TGTGCCAGCATGAACAGCCTGGATAGCAATCAGCCCCAGCATTTT.

The genes are TRBV2 and TRBJ2-2; D is uncertain. CDR3 length: 14 residues. The germline V and J ends were trimmed by 4 bases and 0 bases, with 6 bases remaining between them. Germline CDR1 is SNHLY and CDR2 is FYNNEI. CDR3 in DNA: TGTGCCAGCAGTGGGCAGACGAACACCGGGGAGCTGTTTTTT. Translated, it gives CASSGQTNTGELFF.

This chain connects TRBV19 to TRBJ1-1; no clear D gene. The CDR3 has 13 amino acids. The V gene's germline CDR1 is LNHDA and CDR2 SQIVND (reference sequence). V was pared by 3 bases and J by 5 bases, with 10 bases between. The CDR3 spells CASSIPGVTEAFF. DNA for the CDR3: TGTGCCAGTAGTATTCCCGGGGTTACTGAAGCTTTCTTT.

The CDR3 reads CAISEAESSYEQYF. The CDR3 region has the DNA TGTGCCATCAGTGAGGCGGAGAGCTCCTACGAGCAGTACTTC. The chain carries TRBV10-3 and TRBJ2-7; no clear D gene. The CDR3 has 14 residues. Germline V gene data show CDR1 as ENHRY and CDR2 as SYGVKD. Trimming took off 2 bases at V and 0 bases at J, with 8 bases between the two ends.

In this sample, this clone turned up once. The gene calls are TRBV11-3 and TRBJ1-2; D is unresolved. This CDR3 has 13 residues. The V gene's germline CDR1 is SGHNT and CDR2 YENEEA. The V end lost 1 base, the J end lost 4 bases, and 7 bases lay between the germline ends. CDR3 bases: TGTGCCAGCAGCTTAGGGGAGGCCTATGGCTACACCTTC. Translated, it gives CASSLGEAYGYTF. Variable domain in full (rest from reference TRBV11-3 and TRBJ1-2): EAGVVQSPRYKIIEKKQPVAFWCNPISGHNTLYWYLQNLGQGPELLIRYENEEAVDDSQLPKDRFSAERLKGVDSTLKIQPAELGDSAVYLCASSLGEAYGYTFGSGTRLTVV.

The V gene is TRBV19, the J gene TRBJ2-7; possibly TRBD1 for D (5 bases). The germline V gene has CDR1 LNHDA and CDR2 SQIVND (reference sequence). The CDR3 contains 14 residues. Trimming stripped 3 bases from V and 2 bases from J, with 11 bases between. CDR3 DNA: TGTGCCAGTAGTATCGCAGGGTCCCCCTACGAGCAGTACGTC. Translation: CASSIAGSPYEQYV.

The CDR3 region has the DNA TGCGCCAGCAGCTCACAGTGGGTGCGGTTCTTC. Encoded protein: CASSSQWVRFF. The rearrangement links TRBV4-1 to TRBJ2-1; no firm D call. V gave up 5 bases and J gave up 15 bases, with 14 bases separating them. There are 11 residues in the CDR3. The germline V gene encodes CDR1 MGHRA and CDR2 YSYEKL.

A single count supports this clone. The V and J genes are TRBV6-1 and TRBJ2-6; D possibly corresponds to TRBD2 (6 bases). Trimming stripped 4 bases from V and 1 base from J, with 17 bases between. CDR3 size: 18 residues. Germline V CDR1 and CDR2: MNHNS, SASEGT. CDR3 loop: CASSGLLGRRSGANVLTF. CDR3 nucleotides: TGTGCCAGCAGTGGTCTCCTGGGGAGGCGGTCTGGGGCCAACGTCCTGACTTTC.

This clone was observed a single time. The junction does not match germline at one end; this may be a read error. The CDR3 sequence is CASSPRVQETQYF. CDR3 bases: TGTGCTAGCAGCCCCCGGGTCCAAGAGACCCAGTACTTC. The V and J genes are TRBV7-7 and TRBJ2-5; D call uncertain. CDR3 length equals 13 residues. Germline values: CDR1 SSHAT, CDR2 FNYEAQ (reference sequence).

This chain uses TRBV9 with TRBJ2-5; 8 positions agree with TRBD2. Trimming removed 4 bases from V and 2 bases from J; junction bases left unmatched: 10. Germline-derived CDR1 and CDR2 are SGDLS and YYNGEE. The CDR3 totals 16 residues. The CDR3 region is CASSRGVAGMQETQYF. In nucleotides, the CDR3 is TGTGCCAGCAGCCGCGGGGTAGCGGGAATGCAAGAGACCCAGTACTTC. Using reference TRBV9 and TRBJ2-5 for the parts outside the CDR3, the full variable domain is DSGVTQTPKHLITATGQRVTLRCSPRSGDLSVYWYQQSLDQGLQFLIQYYNGEERAKGNILERFSAQQFPDLHSELNLSSLELGDSALYFCASSRGVAGMQETQYFGPGTRLLVL.

The chain combines TRBV29-1 with TRBJ2-5; tentative D call: TRBD1 (6 bases). The CDR3 has 12 residues. Trimming removed 4 bases at V and 11 bases at J, with 17 bases between. Per the germline V gene, CDR1 is SQVTM and CDR2 is ANQGSEA. This CDR3 reads CSVGPGVAEQYF. The CDR3 DNA follows: TGCAGCGTTGGCCCAGGGGTGGCAGAGCAGTACTTC.

This clone was observed once. CDR3 in DNA: TGCGCCAGCAGCTTGGATTGGACAGACAAGAACACTGAAGCTTTCTTT. It is translated as CASSLDWTDKNTEAFF. The chain uses TRBV5-1 and TRBJ1-1; D perhaps matches TRBD1 (6 bases). From germline, CDR1 is SGHRS and CDR2 YFSETQ. Between the trimmed V and J ends, which lost 0 bases and 1 base, there was a span of 13 bases. The CDR3 covers 16 residues.

This chain joins TRBV30 and TRBJ1-2, with D maybe TRBD1 (6 bases). Trimming pared 3 bases from V and 0 bases from J, leaving 11 bases between. The germline CDR1 and CDR2 sequences are GTSNPN and SVGIG (reference sequence). The CDR3 is 14 residues long. The CDR3 loop is CAWSPQGPNYGYTF. The DNA for the CDR3 is TGTGCCTGGAGCCCACAGGGACCTAACTATGGCTACACCTTC.

DNA for the CDR3: TGCGCCAGCAGCCAAGAGCTCAACAAAGCCTACGAGCAGTACTTC. Translated, it gives CASSQELNKAYEQYF. This rearrangement joins TRBV4-3 to TRBJ2-7; D ambiguous. This CDR3 has 15 residues. V shed 0 bases and J shed 2 bases, with 11 bases lying between them. Germline loops: CDR1 LGHNA, CDR2 YSLEER.

The rearrangement links TRBV19 to TRBJ2-5; 7 bases match TRBD2. CDR3 length equals 14 residues. V lost 6 bases, J lost 5 bases, and 9 bases stayed unmatched. Germline CDR1 reads LNHDA; CDR2 reads SQIVND (reference sequence). The CDR3 loop is CASSPTSGGETQYF. The CDR3 DNA follows: TGTGCCAGTAGCCCTACCTCCGGGGGGGAGACCCAGTACTTC.

This clone has a single count. The genes are TRBV4-3 and TRBJ2-5; no clear D. Germline V lookup: CDR1 LGHNA, CDR2 YSLEER. V dropped 1 base and J dropped 4 bases, with 16 bases sitting between them. CDR3 length: 16 residues. As DNA, the CDR3 is TGCGCCAGCAGCCAAGGAGACCGGAGAGGCTCAGAGACCCAGTACTTC. Translation gives CASSQGDRRGSETQYF.

The V gene is TRBV29-1, the J gene TRBJ1-1; 11 bases align to TRBD1. Germline CDR1 reads SQVTM; CDR2 reads ANQGSEA. The V segment lost 7 bases and the J segment 8 bases; nucleotides outside the gene matches: 27. CDR3 length equals 19 residues. The CDR3 DNA is TGCAGCGGGGGGTTTGGCGGACAGGGGGCGACGAGGGCCCGGCGGGAAGCTTTCTTT. Protein product: CSGGFGGQGATRARREAFF.

This chain links TRBV11-2 with TRBJ1-5; D is ambiguous. CDR1 is SGHAT, CDR2 FQNNGV, per germline. Trimming cost V 0 bases and J 5 bases, with 5 bases left between them. The CDR3 consists of 13 residues. The CDR3 is CASSLDRDQPQHF. The CDR3 DNA sequence: TGTGCCAGCAGCTTAGACCGAGATCAGCCCCAGCATTTT.